The text below deals with one T cell receptor (beta chain). This sample was taken from a study of immune evolution from preneoplasia to lung adenocarcinoma. Histologic diagnosis was independently verified by two lung pathologists. Only in-frame clones appear in the TCRdb table, and some are missing; sequencing was by immunoSEQ multiplex PCR. This table has about 6,300 clones, around 77% appearing once. The source is a person aged 65-85 years with lung adenocarcinoma. The source material was FFPE minimally invasive lung adenocarcinoma tissue.

The CDR3 DNA sequence: TGTGCCAGCAGCTTAGTTTGGTGGACAGGGCCCCTGAACACTGAAGCTTTCTTT. Translated, it gives CASSLVWWTGPLNTEAFF. This chain connects TRBV7-2 to TRBJ1-1, with 8 bases matching TRBD1. The CDR3 length is 18 residues. V trimming: 1 base; J trimming: 0 bases; junction bases outside the gene matches: 10. CDR1 is SGHTA and CDR2 is FQGNSA in the germline V gene.